This T cell receptor beta chain is from a study of blood T cell dynamics during melanoma immunotherapy. The V and J ends lost 6 bases and 0 bases respectively, with 12 bases between them. Germline V gives CDR1 MNHNS, CDR2 SASEGT. The CDR3 has 15 residues. Stated time point: pre-treatment baseline. Profiling relied on immunoSEQ multiplex PCR, and the TCRdb table lists in-frame clones only, not all of them. The table shows 9,500 to 11,000 clones, with approximately 90% occurring only once. The TCR comes from a human donor with melanoma. The rearrangement uses TRBV6-1 and TRBJ2-1; D may correspond to TRBD1 or TRBD2 (5 bases each). The sequences come from blood, collected from a patient treated with checkpoint blockade. CDR3 DNA sequence: TGTGCCAGCAGCGCGCTGGGGGACTCCTACAATGAGCAGTTCTTC. Translated, it gives CASSALGDSYNEQFF.